Below, 13 T cell receptor beta chains from the same sample are listed, as sequenced in a study of blood T cell repertoires in COVID-19 (dated by TCRdb to 2020 to 2022). Library construction relied on the immunoSEQ multiplex PCR assay. This is the immuneACCESS table as TCRdb keeps it, with only in-frame sequences that have V and J called. A part of the clones is gone; compared with another copy, unresolved V genes explain less than half, and the rest is unexplained. A total of roughly 390,000 clones appear in this sample, 85% of them only once. The leading ten clones occupy 3.6% of the sample. What was sequenced was peripheral blood. These receptors originate from a woman younger than 30 with acute or convalescent COVID-19.

V usage is TRBV28 and J usage is TRBJ2-7; maybe TRBD1 (5 bases). Trimming pared 5 bases from V and 6 bases from J, leaving 23 bases between. Germline V lookup: CDR1 MDHEN, CDR2 SYDVKM. This CDR3 has 16 residues. CDR3 DNA: TGTGCCAGCAGTCCCCCGTCGGTCAGGGCCAATCGCGAGCAGTACTTC. It encodes CASSPPSVRANREQYF.

The chain is built from TRBV9 and TRBJ2-7; D is possibly TRBD1 (5 bases). The germline V and J ends were trimmed by 2 bases and 2 bases, with 14 bases remaining between them. Germline loops: CDR1 SGDLS, CDR2 YYNGEE. The CDR3 is made up of 15 amino acids. DNA for the CDR3: TGTGCCAGCAGCGTTCAGGGAAACGAGCCCTACGAGCAGTACTTC. It translates to CASSVQGNEPYEQYF.

Concerning this clone itself: Other DNA sequences in this specimen translate into the identical CDR3. This chain joins TRBV6-5 and TRBJ1-3; 8 nucleotides match TRBD1. This CDR3 region has 14 residues. V shed 5 bases and J 4 bases; nucleotides not matched to a gene: 4. Per the germline V gene, CDR1 is MNHEY and CDR2 is SVGAGI. The CDR3 loop reads CASSPTGVGNTIYF. The CDR3, as DNA: TGTGCCAGCAGTCCGACAGGGGTCGGAAACACCATATATTTT.

The genes are TRBV20-1 and TRBJ1-5; no reliable D call. With 3 bases removed from V and 8 bases from J, the gap between germline ends came to 11 bases. This CDR3 is 12 amino acids long. The germline CDR1 and CDR2 sequences are DFQATT and SNEGSKA (reference sequence). DNA of the CDR3: TGCAGTGCTAGTGTGGGTACAGAGCCCCAGCATTTT. Residues: CSASVGTEPQHF.

The rearrangement uses TRBV4-1 and TRBJ1-2; no clear D. In germline, CDR1 is MGHRA, CDR2 YSYEKL. V lost 1 base and J lost 5, with 14 bases in between. This CDR3 spans 15 amino acids. CDR3 DNA sequence: TGCGCCAGCAGCCAAGGGGGAGGACCGGCTTATGGCTACACCTTC. Its translation is CASSQGGGPAYGYTF.

This clone has only one observation. CDR3 residues: CASRAGGSGEQYF. As DNA, the CDR3 is TGTGCCAGCAGAGCGGGTGGTTCAGGGGAGCAGTACTTC. The chain links TRBV12-3 or TRBV12-4 to TRBJ2-7, with D tentatively TRBD2 (6 bases). The CDR3 runs 13 residues. The V gene lost 6 bases and the J gene lost 7 bases, with 16 bases spanning the gap.

The CDR3 region is CASTGTLASPLHF. The DNA for the CDR3 is TGTGCCAGTACCGGGACTCTGGCTTCACCCCTCCACTTT. The chain carries TRBV19 and TRBJ1-6; D is possibly TRBD1 (5 bases). CDR1 and CDR2 (germline): LNHDA, SQIVND (reference sequence). Trimming took 7 bases from V and 9 from J, leaving 13 bases between them. The CDR3 totals 13 residues.

This chain links TRBV2 with TRBJ1-1; TRBD1 is a possible D gene (5 bases). Trimming stripped 7 bases from V and 14 bases from J, with 14 bases between. Germline CDR1 and CDR2: SNHLY and FYNNEI. The CDR3 loop spans 10 amino acids. The CDR3 protein is CASIPGEKFF. The CDR3 nucleotides read TGTGCCAGCATCCCGGGGGAAAAGTTCTTT.

This clone was counted a single time. The CDR3 protein is CASSLVSGTMPPTIGAFF. In DNA, the CDR3 is TGTGCCAGCAGCTTAGTTTCGGGGACTATGCCCCCGACGATTGGAGCTTTCTTT. V is TRBV7-9 and J is TRBJ1-1; D perhaps matches TRBD1 (5 bases). The CDR3 extends over 18 amino acids. CDR1 SEHNR and CDR2 FQNEAQ come from the germline V gene (reference sequence). The ends were cut back, 1 base at V and 10 bases at J, with 28 bases in the middle.

CDR3 sequence: CASSLNSDTEAFF. CDR3 nucleotides: TGTGCCAGCAGCTTAAACTCGGACACTGAAGCTTTCTTT. The gene calls are TRBV7-3 and TRBJ1-1; D is unclear. The CDR3 is 13 amino acids. CDR1 SGHTA and CDR2 FQGTGA come from the germline V gene. V shed 1 base and J shed 3 bases, with 6 bases lying between them.

The chain has TRBV5-1 and TRBJ1-5, with a tentative D call TRBD1 (5 bases). V shed 1 base and J shed 3 bases, with 14 bases lying between them. Germline V CDR1 and CDR2: SGHRS, YFSETQ. The CDR3 covers 16 residues. The CDR3 nucleotides are TGCGCCAGCAGCTTGTCGGGGGGGAATACCAATCAGCCCCAGCATTTT. Amino acids: CASSLSGGNTNQPQHF.

This clone was seen more than once but under ten times. This chain connects TRBV7-2 to TRBJ1-2; the match to TRBD1 covers 11 bases. The CDR3 totals 14 residues. The V segment lost 4 bases and the J segment 4 bases; nucleotides outside the gene matches: 2. Germline V gene sequence: CDR1 SGHTA, CDR2 FQGNSA. CDR3: CASSSDRGPYGYTF. In nucleotides, the CDR3 is TGTGCCAGCAGCTCGGACAGGGGGCCCTATGGCTACACCTTC.

The V gene is TRBV2, the J gene TRBJ2-5; 9 bases are shared with TRBD1. Losses at the gene ends were 5 bases for V and 3 bases for J; bases not matched to a gene: 4. Germline-derived CDR1 and CDR2 are SNHLY and FYNNEI. The CDR3 spans 14 residues. The CDR3 here is CASSRDRGEETQYF. The CDR3 DNA sequence: TGTGCCAGCAGTAGAGACAGGGGGGAAGAGACCCAGTACTTC.